Listed here are 20 T cell receptor beta chains from one sample, sequenced in a study of CD8+CD57+ T cells in acquired aplastic anemia. The template for TCR beta VDJ and CDR3 sequence profiling was genomic DNA. TCRdb re-analysed the reads in MiXCR, keeping a single row per CDR3 protein. The sample holds more than 250,000 distinct CDR3 sequences, roughly half seen once. The source material was sorted CD4+, CD8+, or CD8+CD57+ T cells (not recorded which) from PBMCs. The receptors derive from a human donor with severe aplastic anemia or a healthy control (not recorded which).

A note on this clonotype: One junction end does not reproduce the germline sequence, and a read error may be involved. The V and J genes are TRBV28 and TRBJ2-7; 15 positions agree with TRBD2. CDR3 length: 18 amino acids. Germline-derived CDR1 and CDR2 are MDHEN and SYDVKM. The CDR3 region is CACSLGGTSGGNRYEQYF. The DNA for the CDR3 is TGTGCCTGCAGTTTAGGGGGGACTAGCGGGGGGAATCGCTACGAGCAGTACTTC.

This clonotype has only a few counts. V and J are TRBV15 and TRBJ1-1; D may be TRBD1 (5 bases). The ends were cut back, 5 bases at V and 1 base at J, with 11 bases in the middle. CDR1 and CDR2 (germline): LNHNV, YYDKDF (reference sequence). This CDR3 spans 14 amino acids. Here the CDR3 reads CATSARGENTEAFF. The CDR3 nucleotides are TGTGCCACCAGCGCGCGGGGGGAGAACACTGAAGCTTTCTTT.

This clonotype was seen a handful of times. The rearrangement uses TRBV20-1 and TRBJ2-7, with TRBD2 matching 15 bases. V trimming: 3 bases; J trimming: 6 bases; junction bases outside the gene matches: 6. The CDR3 covers 15 residues. CDR1 and CDR2 (germline): DFQATT, SNEGSKA (reference sequence). CDR3 protein: CSARDGTSGRSEQYF. CDR3 sequence (DNA): TGCAGTGCTAGGGACGGGACTAGCGGGAGGAGCGAGCAGTACTTC.

The rearrangement joins TRBV7-8 to TRBJ1-1, with 7 bases that match TRBD1. Germline V gives CDR1 SGHVS, CDR2 FQNEAQ. V trimming: 5 bases; J trimming: 4 bases; junction bases outside the gene matches: 4. The CDR3 has 13 amino acids. CDR3 sequence reads: CASSKDRPTEAFF. The CDR3 DNA reads as TGTGCCAGCAGCAAGGACAGGCCCACTGAAGCTTTCTTT.

V is TRBV12-3 or TRBV12-4 and J is TRBJ2-5; D is uncertain. The V end lost 3 bases, the J end lost 4 bases, and 9 bases lay between the germline ends. The CDR3 is 13 amino acids. The CDR3 DNA reads TGTGCCAGCAGTTTTCGTCAGAGAGAGACCCAGTACTTC. Translated: CASSFRQRETQYF.

This clonotype came up many times. This chain connects TRBV20-1 to TRBJ2-7, with 10 bases that match TRBD2. The J segment lost 4 bases and the V segment lost 6 bases, leaving 12 bases of the junction unmatched. The germline gives CDR1 DFQATT, CDR2 SNEGSKA (reference sequence). The CDR3 spans 15 residues. CDR3 region: CSALPGLAGGYEQYF. The CDR3 region has the DNA TGCAGTGCCCTGCCGGGGTTAGCGGGAGGTTACGAGCAGTACTTC.

This clonotype was seen repeatedly, ten times or more. V is TRBV29-1 and J is TRBJ1-5; D gene ambiguous. The CDR3 loop spans 13 amino acids. Germline V gene sequence: CDR1 SQVTM, CDR2 ANQGSEA. Trimming removed 4 bases at V and 4 bases at J, with 11 bases between. Here the CDR3 DNA reads TGCAGCGTTGGTTCGGGGAGGAATCAGCCCCAGCATTTT. Amino acid sequence: CSVGSGRNQPQHF.

This chain links TRBV6-5 with TRBJ1-1; no clear D gene. This CDR3 comprises 13 residues. Germline CDR1 MNHEY, CDR2 SVGAGI. Trimming shortened V by 7 bases and J by 11 bases, and 20 bases separated the two germline ends. CDR3 nucleotide sequence: TGTGCCAGCACACCGAGTGGGCGGTTTGTCGCTTTCTTT. Translation: CASTPSGRFVAFF.

The sample holds a few counts of this clonotype. The chain is built from TRBV5-1 and TRBJ2-7, with D possibly being TRBD1 (6 bases). There are 12 residues in the CDR3. V was clipped by 3 bases and J by 5 bases, with 9 bases between them. Germline lookup yields CDR1 SGHRS and CDR2 YFSETQ. The CDR3 nucleotides are TGCGCCAGCAGCTCACAGGGCCACGAGCAGTACTTC. Amino acids: CASSSQGHEQYF.

In its sample, this clonotype was seen a few times. One end of the junction varies from germline; a read error may be responsible. This chain links TRBV10-1 with TRBJ2-1; TRBD1 or TRBD2 may be the D gene (5 bases each). The CDR3 contains 10 residues. Germline V gives CDR1 WNHNN, CDR2 SYGVQD (reference sequence). CDR3 sequence reads: CASRGAGNGF. In DNA, the CDR3 is TGCGCCAGCCGAGGGGCGGGCAATGGTTTC.

The V call is TRBV7-9, the J call TRBJ2-1, with D possibly TRBD2 on 7 matching bases. CDR1 and CDR2 (germline): SEHNR, FQNEAQ (reference sequence). V gave up 1 base and J gave up 9 bases, with 22 bases separating them. This CDR3 comprises 17 residues. CDR3: CASSLVLSGGGATEQFF. DNA for the CDR3: TGTGCCAGCAGCTTAGTCCTATCTGGGGGGGGGGCCACTGAGCAGTTCTTC.

About this clonotype: A read error may account for a junction end that differs from germline. The chain combines TRBV15 with TRBJ1-1; TRBD1 matches at 7 bases. This CDR3 is built from 17 residues. CDR1 is LNHNV and CDR2 is YYDKDF in the germline V gene (reference sequence). The CDR3 DNA reads as TGTGCCGCCAGTCCGAATCTGGTAGACAGGGTGTTCACTGAAGCTTTCTTT. Its translation is CAASPNLVDRVFTEAFF.

The rearrangement joins TRBV18 to TRBJ1-1, with no clear D. The germline V gene encodes CDR1 KGHSH and CDR2 LQKENI. This CDR3 is 14 amino acids long. Trimming took off 6 bases at V and 3 bases at J, with 14 bases between the two ends. CDR3 DNA: TGTGCCAGCTCCCCCCTAAAGGGATACACTGAAGCTTTCTTT. Translation: CASSPLKGYTEAFF.

This clonotype came up many times. J is TRBJ1-2 and V is TRBV7-9; tentatively, D is TRBD1 (5 bases). Per germline, CDR1 SEHNR and CDR2 FQNEAQ (reference sequence). V was clipped by 1 base and J by 5 bases, with 8 bases between them. This CDR3 spans 13 amino acids. The CDR3 DNA follows: TGTGCCAGCAGCTTAGGGACATATTATGGCTACACCTTC. This encodes CASSLGTYYGYTF.

This clonotype was detected only a few times. The chain has TRBV20-1 and TRBJ2-3, with unresolved D. Germline lookup yields CDR1 DFQATT and CDR2 SNEGSKA (reference sequence). CDR3 length equals 14 residues. V lost 0 bases and J lost 4, with 11 bases in between. The CDR3 here is CSARDRIGPDTQYF. The CDR3 bases are TGCAGTGCTAGAGATCGAATAGGCCCAGATACGCAGTATTTT.

This clonotype was seen a few times. The V and J genes are TRBV25-1 and TRBJ2-3; D is ambiguous. The CDR3 covers 14 residues. In germline, CDR1 is MGHDK, CDR2 SYGVNS. With 2 bases removed from V and 0 bases from J, the gap between germline ends came to 6 bases. The CDR3 bases are TGTGCCAGCAGTGAAGAAGGTAGCACAGATACGCAGTATTTT. This codes for CASSEEGSTDTQYF. Full variable domain (remainder filled in from reference TRBV25-1 and TRBJ2-3): EADIYQTPRYLVIGTGKKITLECSQTMGHDKMYWYQQDPGMELHLIHYSYGVNSTEKGDLSSESTVSRIRTEHFPLTLESARPSHTSQYLCASSEEGSTDTQYFGPGTRLTVL.

This clonotype appeared a few times. The CDR3 region is CASSLGSGVTYEQYF. As DNA, the CDR3 is TGTGCCAGCAGCTTAGGGTCAGGGGTAACCTACGAGCAGTACTTC. The V gene is TRBV7-6, the J gene TRBJ2-7, with a tentative D call TRBD1 (6 bases). Germline V CDR1 and CDR2: SGHVS, FNYEAQ. V was clipped by 1 base and J by 2 bases, with 12 bases between them. CDR3 size: 15 residues.

In its sample, this clonotype was seen once. Compared with germline, one end of the junction differs, possibly owing to a read error. This rearrangement joins TRBV7-3 to TRBJ2-7; D unclear. The germline V gene has CDR1 SGHTA and CDR2 FQGTGA. This CDR3 has 16 amino acids. The CDR3 region has the DNA TGCGCCAGCAGCTTAACCCCTACTGCCCCTCGCTACGAGCAGTACTTC. It translates to CASSLTPTAPRYEQYF.

The rearrangement joins TRBV11-2 to TRBJ2-3; 10 nucleotides match TRBD1. V was clipped by 4 bases and J by 2 bases; unmatched bases: 6. The CDR3 has 16 residues. Germline V gene data show CDR1 as SGHAT and CDR2 as FQNNGV. In DNA, the CDR3 is TGTGCCAGCAGCTCGGGACAGGGGATTGACACAGATACGCAGTATTTT. Translated, it gives CASSSGQGIDTDTQYF.

V and J are TRBV12-3 or TRBV12-4 and TRBJ2-3, with a possible D match to TRBD2 (6 bases). V shed 6 bases and J shed 6 bases, with 10 bases lying between them. The CDR3 consists of 12 residues. The CDR3 sequence: CASSQRVDTQYF. The CDR3 DNA sequence: TGTGCCAGCAGCCAGCGGGTGGATACGCAGTATTTT.